This T cell receptor beta chain stems from a study of T cells in Graves' hyperthyroidism and ophthalmopathy. Overall study context: Peripheral blood was collected at initial diagnosis, before any treatment.

General study results and limits: Ophthalmopathy stood apart from stable hyperthyroidism in a 13 V-J model.

Concerning this clonotype: Its antigen is not known.

Authors of the study amplified TCR beta CDR3 regions from RNA transcripts. Researchers ran a first-round RT-PCR on the TCR CDR3 using the HTBI primer set. TCRdb used MiXCR to reprocess the multiplex PCR reads, holding one entry per CDR3 protein. This repertoire shows approximately 600,000 distinct CDR3 sequences, around 15% found once; its top ten account for 3% to 4%. CDR3 length equals 13 residues. V lost 0 bases and J 2 bases, leaving 4 bases between the germline ends. Germline CDR1 and CDR2: SQVTM and ANQGSEA. Thyroid ultrasound and orbital computed tomography, with clinical symptoms and serum thyroxine and TRAb, informed diagnoses. PBMCs came from 8.5 to 10 ml fresh peripheral blood.

The specimen sequenced was blood. This sequence joins TRBV29-1 and TRBJ2-2; D is undetermined. The sequence was collected from a woman younger than 45 with Graves' hyperthyroidism. The chain's CDR3 is CSVEEENTGELFF. The CDR3 DNA follows: TGCAGCGTTGAAGAGGAAAACACCGGGGAGCTGTTTTTT.